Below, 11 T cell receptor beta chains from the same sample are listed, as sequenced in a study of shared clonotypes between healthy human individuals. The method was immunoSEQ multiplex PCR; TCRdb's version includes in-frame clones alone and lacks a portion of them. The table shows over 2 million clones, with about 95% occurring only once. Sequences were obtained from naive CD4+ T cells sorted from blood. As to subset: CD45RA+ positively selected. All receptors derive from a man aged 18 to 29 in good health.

The DNA of the CDR3 is TGTGCCAGCAGCTTGCAGGTTGCAGATACGCAGTATTTT. It translates to CASSLQVADTQYF. This chain joins TRBV7-2 and TRBJ2-3, with D unclear. There are 13 residues in the CDR3. Between the trimmed V and J ends, which lost 3 bases and 4 bases, there was a span of 8 bases. The V gene's germline CDR1 is SGHTA and CDR2 FQGNSA.

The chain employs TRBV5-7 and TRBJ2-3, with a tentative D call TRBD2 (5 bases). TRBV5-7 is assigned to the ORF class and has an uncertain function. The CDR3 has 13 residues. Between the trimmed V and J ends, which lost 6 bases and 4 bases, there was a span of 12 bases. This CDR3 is CASTNRGSDTQYF. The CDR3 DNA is TGTGCCAGCACTAACCGGGGATCAGATACGCAGTATTTT.

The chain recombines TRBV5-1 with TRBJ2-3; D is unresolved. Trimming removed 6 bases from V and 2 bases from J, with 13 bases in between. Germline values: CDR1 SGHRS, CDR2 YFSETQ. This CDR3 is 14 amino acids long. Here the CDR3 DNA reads TGCGCCAGCAACGCCGGGCAAAACACAGATACGCAGTATTTT. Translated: CASNAGQNTDTQYF.

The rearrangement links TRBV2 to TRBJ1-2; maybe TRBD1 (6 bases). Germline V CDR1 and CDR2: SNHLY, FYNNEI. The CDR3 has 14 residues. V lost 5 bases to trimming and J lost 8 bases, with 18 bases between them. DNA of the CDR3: TGTGCCAGCAGTCGGCAGGGGACACCTGGAGGCTACACCTTC. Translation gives CASSRQGTPGGYTF.

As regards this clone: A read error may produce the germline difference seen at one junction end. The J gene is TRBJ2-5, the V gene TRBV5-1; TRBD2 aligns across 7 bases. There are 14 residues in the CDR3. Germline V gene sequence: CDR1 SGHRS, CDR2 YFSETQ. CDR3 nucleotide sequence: TGCGCCAGCAACTTGGGAGGGCCCCAAGAGACCCAGTACTTC. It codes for CASNLGGPQETQYF.

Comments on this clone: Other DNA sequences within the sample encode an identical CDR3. CDR3 sequence (DNA): TGCGCCAGCAGCCTCCAGGGGAACGAGCAGTACTTC. It yields the protein CASSLQGNEQYF. The V gene is TRBV5-1, the J gene TRBJ2-7; TRBD1 might be the D (6 bases). Between the trimmed V and J ends, which lost 4 bases and 5 bases, there was a span of 10 bases. The CDR3 is 12 amino acids. Looked up from germline, CDR1 is SGHRS and CDR2 is YFSETQ.

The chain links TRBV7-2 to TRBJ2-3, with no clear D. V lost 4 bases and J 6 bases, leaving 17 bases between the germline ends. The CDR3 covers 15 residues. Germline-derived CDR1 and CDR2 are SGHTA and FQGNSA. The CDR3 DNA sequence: TGTGCCAGCAGCTATAGTTTCGGTTCGTCGGATACGCAGTATTTT. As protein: CASSYSFGSSDTQYF. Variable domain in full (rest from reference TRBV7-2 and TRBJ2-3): GAGVSQSPSNKVTEKGKDVELRCDPISGHTALYWYRQSLGQGLEFLIYFQGNSAPDKSGLPSDRFSAERTGGSVSTLTIQRTQQEDSAVYLCASSYSFGSSDTQYFGPGTRLTVL.

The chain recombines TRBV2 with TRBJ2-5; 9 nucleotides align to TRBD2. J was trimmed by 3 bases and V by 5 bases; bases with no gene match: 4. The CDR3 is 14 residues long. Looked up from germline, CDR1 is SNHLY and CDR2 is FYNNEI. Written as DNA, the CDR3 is TGTGCCAGCAGTCCCTGGACTAGCGAAGAGACCCAGTACTTC. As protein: CASSPWTSEETQYF. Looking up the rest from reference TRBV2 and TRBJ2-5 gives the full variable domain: EPEVTQTPSHQVTQMGQEVILRCVPISNHLYFYWYRQILGQKVEFLVSFYNNEISEKSEIFDDQFSVERPDGSNFTLKIRSTKLEDSAMYFCASSPWTSEETQYFGPGTRLLVL.

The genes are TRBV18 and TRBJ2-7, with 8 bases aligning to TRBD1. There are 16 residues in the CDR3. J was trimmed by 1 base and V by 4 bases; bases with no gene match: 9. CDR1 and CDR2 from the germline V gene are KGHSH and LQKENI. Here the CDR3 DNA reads TGTGCCAGCTCACAAGTCGGCAGGGGGCAATCCTACGAGCAGTACTTC. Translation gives CASSQVGRGQSYEQYF.

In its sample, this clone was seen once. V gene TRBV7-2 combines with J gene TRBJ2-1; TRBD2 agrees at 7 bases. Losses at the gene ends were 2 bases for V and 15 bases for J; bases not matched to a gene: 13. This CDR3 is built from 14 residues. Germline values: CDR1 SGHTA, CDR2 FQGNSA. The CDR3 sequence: CASSLPPRGRGLFF. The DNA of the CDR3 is TGTGCCAGCAGCTTACCCCCGCGGGGGAGGGGCCTGTTCTTC.

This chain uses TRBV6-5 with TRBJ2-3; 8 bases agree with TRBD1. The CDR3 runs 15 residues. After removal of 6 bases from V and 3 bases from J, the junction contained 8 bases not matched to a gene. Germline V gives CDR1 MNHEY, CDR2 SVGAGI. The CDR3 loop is CASSSRGRDTDTQYF. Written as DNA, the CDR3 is TGTGCCAGCAGCAGCAGGGGGCGCGATACAGATACGCAGTATTTT.